A single sample gave rise to the 19 T cell receptor beta chains below, sequenced in a study of T-cell reconstitution after alpha-beta-depleted transplantation in children. Unique molecular identifiers were built into the TCRbeta library. TCRdb processed the PCR reads anew with MiXCR; each CDR3 protein has one entry. The sample has under 350,000 distinct CDR3 sequences, nearly 10% seen once. This specimen was PBMCs from the stem cell graft donor, taken from the stem cell graft. These receptors were collected from a human donor who donated a stem cell graft to a child with SCID.

The chain has TRBV12-3 or TRBV12-4 and TRBJ1-1, with D perhaps matching TRBD1 (6 bases). This CDR3 has 13 amino acids. V was clipped by 3 bases and J by 6 bases, with 11 bases between them. CDR3 region: CASSFQRGPEAFF. DNA for the CDR3: TGTGCCAGCAGTTTTCAACGGGGGCCTGAAGCTTTCTTT.

The chain carries TRBV6-5 and TRBJ2-2, with unresolved D. CDR3 length: 15 amino acids. Per germline, CDR1 MNHEY and CDR2 SVGAGI. Trimming took 1 base from V and 1 from J, leaving 7 bases between them. In nucleotides, the CDR3 is TGTGCCAGCAGTTACTGGACGGGGAACACCGGGGAGCTGTTTTTT. Its protein is CASSYWTGNTGELFF.

The chain carries TRBV4-3 and TRBJ2-3, with D perhaps matching TRBD1 or TRBD2 (5 bases each). The CDR3 is made up of 15 amino acids. The V end lost 1 base, the J end lost 5 bases, and 13 bases lay between the germline ends. The germline CDR1 and CDR2 sequences are LGHNA and YSLEER. The CDR3 reads CASSQAGTFQDTQYF. The CDR3 DNA reads as TGCGCCAGCAGCCAAGCCGGGACGTTTCAAGATACGCAGTATTTT.

This clonotype was detected only a few times. The chain has TRBV11-3 and TRBJ2-3, with unresolved D. The CDR3 is 13 amino acids. Germline CDR1 reads SGHNT; CDR2 reads YENEEA. Trimming pared 6 bases from V and 2 bases from J, leaving 9 bases between. The CDR3 DNA is TGTGCCAGCAGTCCGACCGACACAGATACGCAGTATTTT. It encodes CASSPTDTDTQYF. The entire variable domain, with the rest obtained from reference TRBV11-3 and TRBJ2-3, is as follows: EAGVVQSPRYKIIEKKQPVAFWCNPISGHNTLYWYLQNLGQGPELLIRYENEEAVDDSQLPKDRFSAERLKGVDSTLKIQPAELGDSAVYLCASSPTDTDTQYFGPGTRLTVL.

The rearrangement uses TRBV6-4 and TRBJ1-2; D unresolved. Germline CDR1 and CDR2: MRHNA and SNTAGT. V lost 2 bases and J lost 5, with 3 bases in between. The CDR3 contains 11 residues. CDR3 region: CASSDLYGYTF. The CDR3 DNA is TGTGCCAGCAGTGACCTTTATGGCTACACCTTC.

This clonotype was counted only a few times. The rearrangement joins TRBV3-1 to TRBJ2-2; 11 bases are a match to TRBD2. This CDR3 contains 17 residues. The V and J ends lost 3 bases and 5 bases, in that order; junction bases with no gene match: 8. From germline, CDR1 is LGHDT and CDR2 YNNKEL (reference sequence). DNA of the CDR3: TGTGCCAGCAGCCACACCACTAGCGGGGGTGTTACCGGGGAGCTGTTTTTT. It encodes CASSHTTSGGVTGELFF. Variable domain in full (rest from reference TRBV3-1 and TRBJ2-2): DTAVSQTPKYLVTQMGNDKSIKCEQNLGHDTMYWYKQDSKKFLKIMFSYNNKELIINETVPNRFSPKSPDKAHLNLHINSLELGDSAVYFCASSHTTSGGVTGELFFGEGSRLTVL.

In its sample, this clonotype was seen a few times. The chain carries TRBV5-1 and TRBJ2-3; 7 bases align to TRBD2. The germline V gene encodes CDR1 SGHRS and CDR2 YFSETQ. The CDR3 consists of 14 residues. The V and J ends lost 4 bases and 2 bases, in that order; junction bases with no gene match: 4. The CDR3 coding sequence is TGCGCCAGCAGCCGGACTAGGAACACAGATACGCAGTATTTT. This encodes CASSRTRNTDTQYF.

This clonotype was recorded a few times. The V and J genes are TRBV20-1 and TRBJ2-7, with 8 bases aligning to TRBD1. CDR3 length: 17 residues. Per the germline V gene, CDR1 is DFQATT and CDR2 is SNEGSKA (reference sequence). V shed 0 bases, J shed 7 bases, and the junction held 17 bases outside the gene matches. The CDR3 protein is CSARETSGQGFSREQYF. The CDR3 DNA follows: TGCAGTGCTAGAGAGACCTCCGGACAGGGCTTCTCACGGGAGCAGTACTTC.

This clonotype showed up just once. Here the CDR3 reads CASSFAGSTYEQYF. The CDR3 nucleotides are TGTGCCAGCAGCTTTGCGGGTTCCACCTACGAGCAGTACTTC. V is TRBV5-6 and J is TRBJ2-7, with D possibly TRBD2 on 5 matching bases. The CDR3 totals 14 residues. CDR1 SGHDT and CDR2 YYEEEE come from the germline V gene. The V end lost 2 bases, the J end lost 2 bases, and 11 bases lay between the germline ends. Full variable domain (rest looked up from reference TRBV5-6 and TRBJ2-7): DAGVTQSPTHLIKTRGQQVTLRCSPKSGHDTVSWYQQALGQGPQFIFQYYEEEERQRGNFPDRFSGHQFPNYSSELNVNALLLGDSALYLCASSFAGSTYEQYFGPGTRLTVT.

The chain carries TRBV23-1 and TRBJ2-7, with 9 bases aligning to TRBD1. TRBV23-1 is known as an ORF, though its function is uncertain. V shed 3 bases, J shed 1 base, and the junction held 4 bases outside the gene matches. The CDR3 loop spans 15 amino acids. CDR3 sequence reads: CASSHRTGASYEQYF. CDR3 sequence (DNA): TGCGCCAGCAGTCATCGGACAGGGGCGTCCTACGAGCAGTACTTC.

This clonotype was found a few times. V usage is TRBV5-6 and J usage is TRBJ1-1; unclear D gene. CDR1 and CDR2 from the germline V gene are SGHDT and YYEEEE. The CDR3 covers 13 residues. V lost 6 bases, J lost 1 base, and 10 bases lay in between. The CDR3 DNA follows: TGTGCCAGCATCCGTGGACCGAACACTGAAGCTTTCTTT. Its translation is CASIRGPNTEAFF.

The genes are TRBV6-4 and TRBJ2-1; weak D call: TRBD2 (6 bases). Between the trimmed V and J ends, which lost 6 bases and 3 bases, there was a span of 9 bases. Per germline, CDR1 MRHNA and CDR2 SNTAGT. The CDR3 has 13 amino acids. CDR3 residues: CASRGLDYNEQFF. The CDR3, as DNA: TGTGCCAGCAGGGGACTCGACTACAATGAGCAGTTCTTC.

The CDR3 spells CASSLDGERTDTQYF. The DNA of the CDR3 is TGCGCCAGCAGCTTGGACGGGGAGCGCACAGATACGCAGTATTTT. The chain employs TRBV5-1 and TRBJ2-3; TRBD2 might be the D (5 bases). The V end was cut by 0 bases, the J end by 1 base, with 9 bases between. Germline CDR1 is SGHRS and CDR2 is YFSETQ. The CDR3 totals 15 residues.

This clonotype was picked up many times. The chain links TRBV11-2 to TRBJ2-7; 7 nucleotides agree with TRBD1. The J segment lost 3 bases and the V segment lost 5 bases, leaving 10 bases of the junction unmatched. The CDR3 extends over 15 amino acids. Germline-derived CDR1 and CDR2 are SGHAT and FQNNGV. CDR3 DNA sequence: TGTGCCAGCAGCCTAAATCGGGACAGCCTCTACGAGCAGTACTTC. Its protein is CASSLNRDSLYEQYF.

In this sample, this clonotype turned up many times. The J gene is TRBJ2-3, the V gene TRBV7-6; the match to TRBD1 covers 7 bases. CDR3 length equals 17 residues. Germline V CDR1 and CDR2: SGHVS, FNYEAQ. The V gene end was trimmed by 1 base and the J gene end by 0 bases; junction bases not matched to a gene: 7. CDR3 in DNA: TGTGCCAGCAGCTTAGGGTGGGACAGAACTAGCACAGATACGCAGTATTTT. The encoded protein is CASSLGWDRTSTDTQYF.

This clonotype was detected a few times. This chain joins TRBV20-1 and TRBJ2-3; perhaps D is TRBD1 or TRBD2 (6 bases each). This CDR3 has 14 residues. Germline assignment: CDR1 DFQATT and CDR2 SNEGSKA (reference sequence). CDR3 sequence: CSSSRGAATDTQYF. The CDR3 bases are TGCAGCTCGTCTAGGGGGGCGGCTACAGATACGCAGTATTTT.

V gene TRBV9 combines with J gene TRBJ2-7; the D is unclear. CDR3 length equals 15 residues. Trimming cost V 0 bases and J 4 bases, with 14 bases left between them. Looked up from germline, CDR1 is SGDLS and CDR2 is YYNGEE. The CDR3 nucleotides are TGTGCCAGCAGCGTAGAGGGTAGAGGAGTATACGAGCAGTACTTC. Translating it yields CASSVEGRGVYEQYF.

This clonotype came up many times. The chain employs TRBV12-3 or TRBV12-4 and TRBJ2-1, with 8 bases aligning to TRBD1. Unmatched junction bases numbered 12, after V lost 8 bases and J lost 6 bases. The length of the CDR3 is 15 residues. DNA of the CDR3: TGTGCCAGCCAGAGGACAGGGATCCCTTCCAATGAGCAGTTCTTC. Translating gives CASQRTGIPSNEQFF.

This clonotype was recorded at least ten times. CDR3 nucleotide sequence: TGCAGCGTTGGGGGAGGGGGAGTGTACGAGCAGTACTTC. It translates to CSVGGGGVYEQYF. V and J are TRBV29-1 and TRBJ2-7, with D tentatively TRBD2 (7 bases). The CDR3 contains 13 residues. V was trimmed by 4 bases and J by 4 bases, leaving 14 bases between them. The germline V gene has CDR1 SQVTM and CDR2 ANQGSEA.